The 21 T cell receptor beta chains given below trace back to one sample, sequenced in a study of blood T cell repertoires in COVID-19. The method was immunoSEQ multiplex PCR; TCRdb's version includes in-frame clones alone and lacks a portion of them. The sample holds 250,000 or so clones, around 90% seen once. Sequenced material: PBMCs or T cells enriched from blood (not recorded which). Receptor source: a woman in her 30s with acute COVID-19.

This chain joins TRBV28 and TRBJ1-5, with 7 bases matching TRBD1. CDR3 length equals 14 residues. Losses at the gene ends were 5 bases for V and 10 bases for J; bases not matched to a gene: 11. Germline CDR1 is MDHEN and CDR2 is SYDVKM. CDR3 sequence reads: CASSRGDRANPQHF. The CDR3 DNA sequence: TGTGCCAGCAGTCGGGGCGACAGGGCCAATCCCCAGCATTTT.

This clone was seen once. The chain employs TRBV10-2 and TRBJ1-4, with D possibly being TRBD1 (5 bases). The CDR3 covers 13 residues. Trimming cost V 9 bases and J 3 bases, with 11 bases left between them. Germline V lookup: CDR1 WSHSY, CDR2 SAAADI. CDR3: CASTRVANEKLFF. DNA for the CDR3: TGCGCCAGTACCAGGGTGGCTAATGAAAAACTGTTTTTT.

This clone came up many times. V usage is TRBV4-1 and J usage is TRBJ2-7; 8 nucleotides match TRBD1. Germline CDR1 and CDR2: MGHRA and YSYEKL. V gave up 0 bases and J gave up 2 bases; unmatched junction bases: 3. This CDR3 contains 15 residues. Written as DNA, the CDR3 is TGCGCCAGCAGCCAAGAGGAGACAGGGGCCTACGAGCAGTACTTC. It translates to CASSQEETGAYEQYF.

The chain carries TRBV19 and TRBJ1-2, with D perhaps TRBD1 (6 bases). The CDR3 spans 14 residues. V lost 7 bases and J lost 0, with 12 bases in between. From germline, CDR1 is LNHDA and CDR2 SQIVND (reference sequence). Here the CDR3 DNA reads TGTGCCAGTATTAGGACAGAATCTAACTATGGCTACACCTTC. It specifies CASIRTESNYGYTF. The full variable domain, completed using reference TRBV19 and TRBJ1-2, is DGGITQSPKYLFRKEGQNVTLSCEQNLNHDAMYWYRQDPGQGLRLIYYSQIVNDFQKGDIAEGYSVSREKKESFPLTVTSAQKNPTAFYLCASIRTESNYGYTFGSGTRLTVV.

This clone was seen once. This sequence joins TRBV6-5 and TRBJ2-3, with TRBD1 identical over 7 bases. Losses at the gene ends were 0 bases for V and 0 bases for J; bases not matched to a gene: 3. The germline gives CDR1 MNHEY, CDR2 SVGAGI. The CDR3 sequence is 16 residues long. CDR3 DNA: TGTGCCAGCAGTTACTCGGACAGGCTAAGCACAGATACGCAGTATTTT. Protein product: CASSYSDRLSTDTQYF.

The rearrangement uses TRBV9 and TRBJ2-2; 8 bases fit TRBD2. This CDR3 has 19 residues. The V segment lost 0 bases and the J segment 3 bases; nucleotides outside the gene matches: 13. Germline V gives CDR1 SGDLS, CDR2 YYNGEE. The CDR3 DNA sequence: TGTGCCAGCAGCGTAGGGACTCTAGTGGCGGGAGGAGACACCGGGGAGCTGTTTTTT. Translating it yields CASSVGTLVAGGDTGELFF. Looking up the rest from reference TRBV9 and TRBJ2-2 gives the full variable domain: DSGVTQTPKHLITATGQRVTLRCSPRSGDLSVYWYQQSLDQGLQFLIQYYNGEERAKGNILERFSAQQFPDLHSELNLSSLELGDSALYFCASSVGTLVAGGDTGELFFGEGSRLTVL.

V usage is TRBV7-9 and J usage is TRBJ1-5; 7 bases are shared with TRBD1. CDR1 and CDR2 from the germline V gene are SEHNR and FQNEAQ (reference sequence). The CDR3 is 14 amino acids. V lost 3 bases to trimming and J lost 5 bases; unmatched junction nucleotides: 4. The CDR3 is CASSFQGGDQPQHF. The CDR3, as DNA: TGTGCCAGCAGCTTTCAGGGGGGTGATCAGCCCCAGCATTTT.

The rearrangement uses TRBV9 and TRBJ1-2; 7 nucleotides match TRBD1. The CDR3 runs to 14 residues. V shed 0 bases, J shed 8 bases, and the junction held 7 bases outside the gene matches. Germline V lookup: CDR1 SGDLS, CDR2 YYNGEE. CDR3 region: CASSVAEGAWGYTF. The CDR3 DNA sequence: TGTGCCAGCAGCGTAGCGGAGGGGGCATGGGGCTACACCTTC. The whole variable domain, remainder taken from reference TRBV9 and TRBJ1-2, is DSGVTQTPKHLITATGQRVTLRCSPRSGDLSVYWYQQSLDQGLQFLIQYYNGEERAKGNILERFSAQQFPDLHSELNLSSLELGDSALYFCASSVAEGAWGYTFGSGTRLTVV.

This chain links TRBV5-1 with TRBJ2-1; possibly TRBD1 for D (5 bases). Trimming shortened V by 4 bases and J by 5 bases, and 13 bases separated the two germline ends. The CDR3 runs 14 residues. Germline assignment: CDR1 SGHRS and CDR2 YFSETQ. This chain's CDR3 is CASSILQENNEQFF. The CDR3 DNA follows: TGCGCCAGCAGCATCCTACAGGAGAACAATGAGCAGTTCTTC.

This clone appeared a few times. The chain combines TRBV6-6 with TRBJ2-7; D remains ambiguous. CDR1 is MNHNY and CDR2 is SVGAGI in the germline V gene (reference sequence). V lost 4 bases to trimming and J lost 2 bases, with 18 bases between them. The CDR3 has 16 amino acids. In nucleotides, the CDR3 is TGTGCCAGCAGTTTAAATGGAAATGCGGATCCCTACGAGCAGTACTTC. This encodes CASSLNGNADPYEQYF.

The CDR3 DNA follows: TGCAGCGTTGCAGGTGAAGCTAACTATGGCTACACCTTC. Translation gives CSVAGEANYGYTF. The chain carries TRBV29-1 and TRBJ1-2; D remains ambiguous. Trimming left V 4 bases short and J 0 bases short, with 9 bases between. Germline CDR1 is SQVTM and CDR2 is ANQGSEA. The CDR3 extends over 13 amino acids.

The chain uses TRBV18 and TRBJ1-5; 7 bases match TRBD1. This CDR3 is 16 amino acids long. Trimming at V came to 3 bases and at J to 8 bases, leaving 13 bases not matched to a gene. Germline V gene lookup returns CDR1 KGHSH and CDR2 LQKENI. Written as DNA, the CDR3 is TGTGCCAGCTCACCGGGGGCGGAGGGGGCTCGGGAGCCCCAGCATTTT. Amino acid sequence: CASSPGAEGAREPQHF.

This sequence joins TRBV11-2 and TRBJ1-5; 8 bases are shared with TRBD1. The V gene's germline CDR1 is SGHAT and CDR2 FQNNGV. V was clipped by 5 bases and J by 2 bases; unmatched bases: 5. This CDR3 is built from 15 residues. The CDR3 nucleotides are TGTGCCAGCAGCCAGGAACAGGGGGGCAATCAGCCCCAGCATTTT. Its protein product is CASSQEQGGNQPQHF.

The V call is TRBV4-1, the J call TRBJ1-6; D possibly corresponds to TRBD1 (6 bases). Germline V CDR1 and CDR2: MGHRA, YSYEKL. This CDR3 has 18 amino acids. V lost 0 bases, J lost 3 bases, and 15 bases lay in between. The DNA of the CDR3 is TGCGCCAGCAGCCAAGATGGGGCCCAGGGGAGCTATAATTCACCCCTCCACTTT. Protein product: CASSQDGAQGSYNSPLHF.

This clone was seen just once. V and J are TRBV27 and TRBJ1-1, with TRBD1 as a possible D gene (5 bases). CDR3 length: 14 amino acids. Germline V CDR1 and CDR2: MNHEY, SMNVEV (reference sequence). V lost 5 bases and J 5 bases, leaving 15 bases between the germline ends. As DNA, the CDR3 is TGTGCCAGCAGTATCAAGCCAGGGTTTACTGAAGCTTTCTTT. Translated, it gives CASSIKPGFTEAFF.

V and J are TRBV6-5 and TRBJ1-2, with 8 bases identical to TRBD1. Germline-derived CDR1 and CDR2 are MNHEY and SVGAGI. With 6 bases clipped from V and 7 bases from J, the junction kept 4 bases outside the gene matches. The CDR3 loop spans 12 amino acids. Here the CDR3 DNA reads TGTGCCAGCAGCGGACAGGGAGGTGGCTACACCTTC. Translated, it gives CASSGQGGGYTF.

The rearrangement joins TRBV27 to TRBJ1-4; 10 bases fit TRBD1. Looked up from germline, CDR1 is MNHEY and CDR2 is SMNVEV (reference sequence). V gave up 5 bases and J gave up 8 bases; unmatched junction bases: 8. The CDR3 has 15 residues. The chain's CDR3 is CASSRPGTGVEKLFF. The CDR3 DNA follows: TGTGCCAGCAGTAGACCCGGGACAGGGGTGGAAAAACTGTTTTTT.

The chain is built from TRBV6-6 and TRBJ1-1; possibly TRBD1 for D (5 bases). CDR3 length: 13 residues. The germline V and J ends were trimmed by 7 bases and 2 bases, with 11 bases remaining between them. Germline lookup yields CDR1 MNHNY and CDR2 SVGAGI (reference sequence). The CDR3 protein is CASTGQTNTEAFF. DNA of the CDR3: TGTGCCAGCACCGGACAAACAAACACTGAAGCTTTCTTT.

Note on this clone: The sample has other DNA sequences that encode this CDR3 too. The CDR3, as DNA: TGCGCCAGCAGCCACAACTACGAGCAGTACTTC. Residues: CASSHNYEQYF. The rearrangement uses TRBV4-1 and TRBJ2-7; D ambiguous. V was trimmed by 3 bases and J by 3 bases, leaving 3 bases between them. CDR1 and CDR2 from the germline V gene are MGHRA and YSYEKL. The CDR3 length is 11 residues.

This chain uses TRBV6-5 with TRBJ2-7; perhaps TRBD2 as D (5 bases). This CDR3 is 15 amino acids long. The V gene's germline CDR1 is MNHEY and CDR2 SVGAGI. Trimming shortened V by 3 bases and J by 3 bases, and 15 bases separated the two germline ends. Here the CDR3 reads CASSYTRYRHYEQYF. For the CDR3, the DNA is TGTGCCAGCAGTTATACTAGGTACCGACACTACGAGCAGTACTTC.

The V gene is TRBV4-1, the J gene TRBJ2-1; 14 bases fit TRBD2. The CDR3 runs to 16 residues. The V gene's germline CDR1 is MGHRA and CDR2 YSYEKL. V lost 2 bases and J lost 7; bases outside the gene matches: 4. CDR3 protein: CASSQPGLAGVNEQFF. Here the CDR3 DNA reads TGCGCCAGCAGCCAACCGGGACTAGCGGGAGTAAATGAGCAGTTCTTC.